Included here is one T cell receptor beta chain sequence, with context. The source of the sample is a study of CD8 T cells in Susac syndrome. The RNA, roughly 0.45 to 1 ug, was put through reverse transcription using random hexamers. TCRdb itself ran the immunoSEQ multiplex PCR reads through MiXCR, one entry per CDR3 protein. This sample has about 150,000 distinct CDR3 sequences, with roughly 95% found just once. Germline lookup yields CDR1 GTSNPN and CDR2 SVGIG (reference sequence). There are 13 residues in the CDR3. Trimming shortened V by 5 bases and J by 0 bases, and 8 bases separated the two germline ends.

The sample comprised CD4+ T cells from PBMCs. This receptor was obtained from a human donor in good health. The J gene is TRBJ2-1, the V gene TRBV30; D is perhaps TRBD2 (5 bases). The CDR3 protein is CAWVGSSYNEQFF. In DNA, the CDR3 is TGTGCCTGGGTGGGGAGCTCCTACAATGAGCAGTTCTTC. The full variable domain, completed using reference TRBV30 and TRBJ2-1, is SQTIHQWPATLVQPVGSPLSLECTVEGTSNPNLYWYRQAAGRGLQLLFYSVGIGQISSEVPQNLSASRPQDRQFILSSKKLLLSDSGFYLCAWVGSSYNEQFFGPGTRLTVL.